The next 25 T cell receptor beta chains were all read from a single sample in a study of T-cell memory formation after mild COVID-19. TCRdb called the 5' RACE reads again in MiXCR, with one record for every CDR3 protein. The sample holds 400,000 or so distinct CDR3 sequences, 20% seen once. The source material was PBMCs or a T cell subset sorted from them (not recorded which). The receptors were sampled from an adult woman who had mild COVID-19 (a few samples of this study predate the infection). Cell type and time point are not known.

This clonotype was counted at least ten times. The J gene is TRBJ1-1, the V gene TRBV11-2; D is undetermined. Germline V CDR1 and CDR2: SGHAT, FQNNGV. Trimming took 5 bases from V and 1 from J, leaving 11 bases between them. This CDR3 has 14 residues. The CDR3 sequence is CASSRPTRNTEAFF. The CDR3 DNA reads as TGTGCCAGCAGCCGACCAACCCGGAACACTGAAGCTTTCTTT.

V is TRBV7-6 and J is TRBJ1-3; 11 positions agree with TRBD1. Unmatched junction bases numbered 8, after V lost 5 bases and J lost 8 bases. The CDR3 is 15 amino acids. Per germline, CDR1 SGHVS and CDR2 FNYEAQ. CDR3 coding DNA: TGTGCCAGCAGCATGGAAGGGGACAGGGGGGACACCATATATTTT. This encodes CASSMEGDRGDTIYF.

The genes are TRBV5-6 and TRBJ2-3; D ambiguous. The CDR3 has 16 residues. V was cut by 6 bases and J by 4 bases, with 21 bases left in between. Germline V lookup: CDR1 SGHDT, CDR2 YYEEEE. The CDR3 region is CASTPWAYSFSDTQYF. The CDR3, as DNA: TGTGCCAGCACCCCATGGGCCTACTCCTTCTCAGATACGCAGTATTTT.

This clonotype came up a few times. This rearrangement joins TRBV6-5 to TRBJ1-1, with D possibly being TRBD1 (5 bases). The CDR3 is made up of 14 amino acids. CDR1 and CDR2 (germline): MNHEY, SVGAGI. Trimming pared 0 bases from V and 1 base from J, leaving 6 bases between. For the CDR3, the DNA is TGTGCCAGCAGTTACTCAGGGGCGAACACTGAAGCTTTCTTT. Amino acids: CASSYSGANTEAFF.

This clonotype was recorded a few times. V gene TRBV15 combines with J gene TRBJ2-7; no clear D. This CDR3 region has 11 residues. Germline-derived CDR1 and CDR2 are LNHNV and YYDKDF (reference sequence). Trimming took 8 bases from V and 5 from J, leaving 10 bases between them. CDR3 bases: TGTGCCACCGGGGATAAGAACGAGCAGTACTTC. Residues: CATGDKNEQYF.

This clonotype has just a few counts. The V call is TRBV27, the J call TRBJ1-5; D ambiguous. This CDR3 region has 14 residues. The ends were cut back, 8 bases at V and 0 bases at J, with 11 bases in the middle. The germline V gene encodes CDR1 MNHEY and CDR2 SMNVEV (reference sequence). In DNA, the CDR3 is TGTGCCAGCCACCCGGGCTATAGCAATCAGCCCCAGCATTTT. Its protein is CASHPGYSNQPQHF.

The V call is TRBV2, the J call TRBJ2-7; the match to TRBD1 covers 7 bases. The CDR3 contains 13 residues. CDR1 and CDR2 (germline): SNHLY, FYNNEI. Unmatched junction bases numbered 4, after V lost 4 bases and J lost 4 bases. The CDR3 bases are TGTGCCAGCAGTGTACAGGGGCTGTACGAGCAGTACTTC. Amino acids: CASSVQGLYEQYF.

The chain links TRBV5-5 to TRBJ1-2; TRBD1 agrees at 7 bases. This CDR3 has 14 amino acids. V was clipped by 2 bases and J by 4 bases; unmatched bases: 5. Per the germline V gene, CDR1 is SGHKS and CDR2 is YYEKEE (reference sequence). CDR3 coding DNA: TGTGCCAGCAGCTTCACAGGGGCGGGCTATGGCTACACCTTC. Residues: CASSFTGAGYGYTF.

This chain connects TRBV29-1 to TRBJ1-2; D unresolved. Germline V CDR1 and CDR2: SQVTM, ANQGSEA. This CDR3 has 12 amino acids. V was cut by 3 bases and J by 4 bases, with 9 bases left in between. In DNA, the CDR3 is TGCAGCGTTGAGGTACAGCGCTATGGCTACACCTTC. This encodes CSVEVQRYGYTF.

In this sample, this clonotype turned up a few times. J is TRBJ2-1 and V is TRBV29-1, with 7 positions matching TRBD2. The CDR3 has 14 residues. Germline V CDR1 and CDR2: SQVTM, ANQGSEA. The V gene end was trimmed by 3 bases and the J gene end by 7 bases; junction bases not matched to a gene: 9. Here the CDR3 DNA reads TGCAGCGTTGAGGGCGGGAGTATTCTAAATGAGCAGTTCTTC. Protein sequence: CSVEGGSILNEQFF.

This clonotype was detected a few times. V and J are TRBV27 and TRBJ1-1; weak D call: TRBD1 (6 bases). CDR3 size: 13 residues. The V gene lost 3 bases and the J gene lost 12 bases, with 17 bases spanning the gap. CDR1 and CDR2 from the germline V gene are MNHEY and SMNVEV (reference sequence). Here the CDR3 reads CASSLDPTGSSFF. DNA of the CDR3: TGTGCCAGCAGTTTGGACCCCACAGGGTCTTCTTTCTTT.

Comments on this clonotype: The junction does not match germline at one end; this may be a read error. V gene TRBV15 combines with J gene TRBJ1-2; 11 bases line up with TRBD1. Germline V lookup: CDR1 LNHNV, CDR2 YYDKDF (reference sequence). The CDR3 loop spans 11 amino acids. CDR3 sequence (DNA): TGTGCCACCAGCGGACAGGGGGCGCGAGCCTTC. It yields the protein CATSGQGARAF. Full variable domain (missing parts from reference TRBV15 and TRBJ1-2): DAMVIQNPRYQVTQFGKPVTLSCSQTLNHNVMYWYQQKSSQAPKLLFHYYDKDFNNEADTPDNFQSRRPNTSFCFLDIRSPGLGDTAMYLCATSGQGARAFGSGTRLTVV.

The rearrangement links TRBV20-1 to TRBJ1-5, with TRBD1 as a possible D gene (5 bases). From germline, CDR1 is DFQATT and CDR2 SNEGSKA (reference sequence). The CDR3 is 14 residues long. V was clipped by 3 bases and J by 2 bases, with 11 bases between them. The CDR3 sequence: CSASQGLGNQPQHF. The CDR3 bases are TGCAGTGCTAGTCAGGGTCTCGGCAATCAGCCCCAGCATTTT.

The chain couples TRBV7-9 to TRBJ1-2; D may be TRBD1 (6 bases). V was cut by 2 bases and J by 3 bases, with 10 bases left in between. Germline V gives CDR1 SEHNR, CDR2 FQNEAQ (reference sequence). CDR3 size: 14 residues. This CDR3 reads CASSLQGNYYGYTF. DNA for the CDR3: TGTGCCAGCAGCTTACAGGGGAATTACTATGGCTACACCTTC.

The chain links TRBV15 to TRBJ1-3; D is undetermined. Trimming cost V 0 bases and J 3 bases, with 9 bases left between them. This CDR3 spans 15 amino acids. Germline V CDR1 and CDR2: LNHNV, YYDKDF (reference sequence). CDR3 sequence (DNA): TGTGCCACCAGCAGAGAAGAAGGGCTTGGAAACACCATATATTTT. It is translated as CATSREEGLGNTIYF.

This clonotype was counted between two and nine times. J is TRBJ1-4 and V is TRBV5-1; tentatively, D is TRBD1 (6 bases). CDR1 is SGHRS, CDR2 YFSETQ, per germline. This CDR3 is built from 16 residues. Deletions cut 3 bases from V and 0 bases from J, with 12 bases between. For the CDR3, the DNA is TGCGCCAGCAGCTACGGGGGGGCGGCAACTAATGAAAAACTGTTTTTT. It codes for CASSYGGAATNEKLFF.

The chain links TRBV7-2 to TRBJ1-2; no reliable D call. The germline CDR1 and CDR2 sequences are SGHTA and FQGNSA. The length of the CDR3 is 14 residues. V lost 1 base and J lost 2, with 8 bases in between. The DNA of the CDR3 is TGTGCCAGCAGCTTAGATGCGATGAACTATGGCTACACCTTC. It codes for CASSLDAMNYGYTF.

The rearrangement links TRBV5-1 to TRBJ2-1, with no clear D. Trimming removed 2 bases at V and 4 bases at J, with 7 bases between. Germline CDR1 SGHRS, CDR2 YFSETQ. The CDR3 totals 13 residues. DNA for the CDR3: TGCGCCAGCAGCTTCATTACTTACAATGAGCAGTTCTTC. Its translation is CASSFITYNEQFF.

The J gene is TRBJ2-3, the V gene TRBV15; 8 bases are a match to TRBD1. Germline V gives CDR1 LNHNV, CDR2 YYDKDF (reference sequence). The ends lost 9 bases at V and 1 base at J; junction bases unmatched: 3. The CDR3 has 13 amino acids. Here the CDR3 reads CATEQGGTDTQYF. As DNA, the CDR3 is TGTGCCACGGAACAGGGGGGCACAGATACGCAGTATTTT.

In DNA, the CDR3 is TGTGCCAGCAGTGAAGCGGGACAACAAGCTGAAGCTTTCTTT. Translation gives CASSEAGQQAEAFF. The gene calls are TRBV6-1 and TRBJ1-1; perhaps TRBD1 as D (6 bases). Germline loops: CDR1 MNHNS, CDR2 SASEGT. The V gene lost 0 bases and the J gene lost 6 bases, with 11 bases spanning the gap. CDR3 size: 14 residues.

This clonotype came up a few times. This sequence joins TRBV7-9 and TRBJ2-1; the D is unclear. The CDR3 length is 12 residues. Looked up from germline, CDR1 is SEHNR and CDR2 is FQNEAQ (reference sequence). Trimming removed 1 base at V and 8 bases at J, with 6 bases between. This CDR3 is CASSLEGHEQFF. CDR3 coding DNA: TGTGCCAGCAGCTTAGAGGGTCATGAGCAGTTCTTC.

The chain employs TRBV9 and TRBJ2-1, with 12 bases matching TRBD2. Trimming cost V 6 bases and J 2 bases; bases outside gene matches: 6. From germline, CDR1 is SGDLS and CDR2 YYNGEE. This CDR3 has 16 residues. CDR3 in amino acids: CASIRTSGGPYNEQFF. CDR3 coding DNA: TGTGCCAGCATCCGCACTAGCGGGGGGCCCTACAATGAGCAGTTCTTC.

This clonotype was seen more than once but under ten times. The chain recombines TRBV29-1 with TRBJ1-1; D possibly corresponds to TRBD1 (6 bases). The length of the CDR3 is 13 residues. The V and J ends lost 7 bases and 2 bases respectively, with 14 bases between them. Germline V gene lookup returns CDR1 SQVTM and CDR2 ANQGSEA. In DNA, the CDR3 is TGCAGCGCCGGACGCGGGGGCAACACTGAAGCTTTCTTT. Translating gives CSAGRGGNTEAFF.

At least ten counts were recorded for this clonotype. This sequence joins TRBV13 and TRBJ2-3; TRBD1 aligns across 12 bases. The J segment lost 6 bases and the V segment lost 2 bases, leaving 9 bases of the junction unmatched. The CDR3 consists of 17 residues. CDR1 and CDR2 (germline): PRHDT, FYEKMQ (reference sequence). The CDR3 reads CASSLSRDRGRRDTQYF. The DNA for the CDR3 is TGTGCCAGCAGCTTAAGCCGGGACAGGGGGCGTCGGGATACGCAGTATTTT.

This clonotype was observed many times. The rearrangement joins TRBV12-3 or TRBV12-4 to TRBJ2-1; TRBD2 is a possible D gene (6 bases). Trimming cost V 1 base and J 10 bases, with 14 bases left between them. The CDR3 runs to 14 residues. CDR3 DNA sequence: TGTGCCAGCAGTTTAGGCTACCGGGACTCGGAGCAGTTCTTC. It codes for CASSLGYRDSEQFF.